There are many counts of the clone carrying this T cell receptor (beta chain). Antigen: not known. These data are taken from a study of CD8 T cells in ankylosing spondylitis. Study observations and caveats: Reported data indicate significant enrichment of disease-linked clones within matched ankylosing spondylitis synovial fluid.

TCRdb processed the 5' RACE reads anew with MiXCR; each CDR3 protein has one entry. The table shows around 100,000 distinct CDR3 sequences, with approximately 25% occurring only once. This CDR3 region has 15 residues. In germline, CDR1 is MDHEN, CDR2 SYDVKM. V lost 2 bases, J lost 5 bases, and 15 bases lay in between. V is TRBV28 and J is TRBJ2-5; possibly TRBD2 for D (6 bases). The clonotype comes from a male donor with ankylosing spondylitis. The sequenced sample was synovial fluid, either unsorted or a sorted T cell fraction (not recorded which). The CDR3 region has the DNA TGTGCCAGCAGTTTAACGGGAGTGGTAGGGGAGACCCAGTACTTC. Its translation: CASSLTGVVGETQYF.